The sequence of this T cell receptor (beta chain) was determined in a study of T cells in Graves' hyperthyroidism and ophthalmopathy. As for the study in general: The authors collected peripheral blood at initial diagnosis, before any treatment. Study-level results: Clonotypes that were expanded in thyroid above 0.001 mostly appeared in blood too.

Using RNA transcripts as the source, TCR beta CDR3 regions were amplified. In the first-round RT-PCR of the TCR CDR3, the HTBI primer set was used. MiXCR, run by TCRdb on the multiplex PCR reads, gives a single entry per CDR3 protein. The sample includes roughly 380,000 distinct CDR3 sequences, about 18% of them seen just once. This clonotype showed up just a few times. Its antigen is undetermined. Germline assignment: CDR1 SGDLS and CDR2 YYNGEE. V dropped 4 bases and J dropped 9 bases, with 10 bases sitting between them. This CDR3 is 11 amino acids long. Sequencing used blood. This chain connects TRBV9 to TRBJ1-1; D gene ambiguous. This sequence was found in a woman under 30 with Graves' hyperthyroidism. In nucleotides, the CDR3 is TGTGCCAGCAGCCCTGACGGACAAGCTTTCTTT. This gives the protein CASSPDGQAFF.